Below, 28 T cell receptor beta chains from the same sample are listed, as sequenced in a study of T cell repertoires in ileal Crohn's disease. Libraries were prepared by immunoSEQ multiplex PCR; TCRdb keeps only in-frame clonotypes and omits some of them. The sample holds under 35,000 clones; roughly 77% are singletons and the top ten take roughly 19%. The sequencing sample was made of ileal tissue. Source of these receptors: an adult with Crohn's disease.

This chain uses TRBV28 with TRBJ1-2; D possibly corresponds to TRBD1 (5 bases). Deletions cut 6 bases from V and 5 bases from J, with 13 bases between. This CDR3 region has 13 residues. Germline V lookup: CDR1 MDHEN, CDR2 SYDVKM. The CDR3 coding sequence is TGTGCCAGCAGACAACAGGCTCGTTATGGCTACACCTTC. It codes for CASRQQARYGYTF.

The V gene is TRBV7-9, the J gene TRBJ1-2, with 7 positions matching TRBD1. The CDR3 covers 12 residues. V gave up 4 bases and J gave up 5 bases; unmatched junction bases: 1. Germline lookup yields CDR1 SEHNR and CDR2 FQNEAQ (reference sequence). The CDR3 region has the DNA TGTGCCAGCAGCTCGACAGGGTATGGCTACACCTTC. Protein sequence: CASSSTGYGYTF.

The CDR3 here is CASSYSGIRSDQPQHF. Written as DNA, the CDR3 is TGTGCCAGCAGTTACTCAGGAATTAGGAGCGATCAGCCCCAGCATTTT. The chain recombines TRBV6-6 with TRBJ1-5; no firm D call. The CDR3 runs to 16 residues. Trimming removed 0 bases at V and 5 bases at J, with 14 bases between. CDR1 MNHNY and CDR2 SVGAGI come from the germline V gene (reference sequence).

The V call is TRBV18, the J call TRBJ1-1; TRBD1 is a possible D gene (6 bases). V was cut by 4 bases and J by 4 bases, with 16 bases left in between. The CDR3 has 15 residues. Looked up from germline, CDR1 is KGHSH and CDR2 is LQKENI. As DNA, the CDR3 is TGTGCCAGCTCACAAGGGGGGGGGATCATCACTGAAGCTTTCTTT. This gives the protein CASSQGGGIITEAFF.

The chain combines TRBV9 with TRBJ1-2; TRBD1 matches at 9 bases. Per germline, CDR1 SGDLS and CDR2 YYNGEE. The CDR3 has 14 residues. V lost 4 bases to trimming and J lost 5 bases; unmatched junction nucleotides: 6. The CDR3 sequence: CASSSATGGYGYTF. The CDR3 DNA follows: TGTGCCAGCAGCTCAGCGACAGGGGGGTATGGCTACACCTTC.

J is TRBJ2-1 and V is TRBV10-1; 7 bases are shared with TRBD2. Germline values: CDR1 WNHNN, CDR2 SYGVQD (reference sequence). With V trimmed by 2 bases and J by 7 bases, 8 bases remained unmatched. The CDR3 runs to 15 residues. CDR3 protein: CASSEGLVIVNEQFF. CDR3 in DNA: TGCGCCAGCAGTGAGGGACTAGTTATTGTTAATGAGCAGTTCTTC.

This clone was picked up a small number of times. The chain recombines TRBV5-4 with TRBJ2-1; 10 bases match TRBD2. J was trimmed by 3 bases and V by 5 bases; bases with no gene match: 5. Germline V CDR1 and CDR2: SGHNT, YYREEE (reference sequence). The CDR3 runs 15 residues. The CDR3 loop reads CASREAGGGYNEQFF. CDR3 in DNA: TGTGCCAGCAGGGAAGCGGGAGGGGGCTACAATGAGCAGTTCTTC.

CDR3 DNA: TGTGCCAGCACCGGCCTCGCGGGGGGTAGCTCCTACAATGAGCAGTTCTTC. Its translation: CASTGLAGGSSYNEQFF. The rearrangement joins TRBV2 to TRBJ2-1; 8 bases agree with TRBD2. V shed 7 bases, J shed 0 bases, and the junction held 11 bases outside the gene matches. The germline gives CDR1 SNHLY, CDR2 FYNNEI. This CDR3 comprises 17 residues. Filled out from reference TRBV2 and TRBJ2-1, the complete variable domain reads EPEVTQTPSHQVTQMGQEVILRCVPISNHLYFYWYRQILGQKVEFLVSFYNNEISEKSEIFDDQFSVERPDGSNFTLKIRSTKLEDSAMYFCASTGLAGGSSYNEQFFGPGTRLTVL.

This chain uses TRBV27 with TRBJ2-7; D is perhaps TRBD2 (6 bases). Trimming took off 3 bases at V and 7 bases at J, with 13 bases between the two ends. The CDR3 has 13 amino acids. Germline V gene data show CDR1 as MNHEY and CDR2 as SMNVEV (reference sequence). CDR3 residues: CASSLTGRREQYF. CDR3 nucleotides: TGTGCCAGCAGTTTGACTGGGAGGAGAGAGCAGTACTTC.

The chain employs TRBV6-5 and TRBJ2-7; possible D gene TRBD2, 7 bases. This CDR3 has 13 residues. Between the trimmed V and J ends, which lost 10 bases and 6 bases, there was a span of 19 bases. Germline V gene lookup returns CDR1 MNHEY and CDR2 SVGAGI. This CDR3 is CATARGAGGEQYF. The CDR3 bases are TGTGCCACCGCCCGGGGGGCCGGGGGCGAGCAGTACTTC.

CDR3 nucleotides: TGTGCCAGCAGCTTAGCAGAGGGAAGGAGAGCTTTCTTT. Translation gives CASSLAEGRRAFF. The rearrangement uses TRBV7-2 and TRBJ1-1; no firm D call. The CDR3 sequence is 13 residues long. Germline CDR1 SGHTA, CDR2 FQGNSA. The ends were cut back, 0 bases at V and 10 bases at J, with 12 bases in the middle.

The rearrangement uses TRBV19 and TRBJ2-5; 7 bases are a match to TRBD2. The J call is doubtful: the DNA matches TRBJ2-7 better. The CDR3 has 14 residues. The germline gives CDR1 LNHDA, CDR2 SQIVND (reference sequence). DNA of the CDR3: TGTGCCAGTAGTATGACTAGCCTCCGATACGAGCAGTACTTC. Its translation is CASSMTSLRYEQYF.

The chain uses TRBV27 and TRBJ1-2, with 9 bases matching TRBD1. CDR1 MNHEY and CDR2 SMNVEV come from the germline V gene (reference sequence). This CDR3 has 14 amino acids. The V segment lost 2 bases and the J segment 8 bases; nucleotides outside the gene matches: 6. Written as DNA, the CDR3 is TGTGCCAGCAGTTTACAAGGGACAGGGTCAGGCTACACCTTC. This translates into CASSLQGTGSGYTF.

The chain employs TRBV2 and TRBJ1-2, with 7 bases fitting TRBD1. V was pared by 6 bases and J by 2 bases, with 3 bases of the junction left unmatched. This CDR3 is 13 amino acids long. Germline loops: CDR1 SNHLY, CDR2 FYNNEI. The CDR3 is CASRGDSNYGYTF. The CDR3 DNA reads TGTGCCAGCAGGGGGGACAGCAACTATGGCTACACCTTC.

The chain has TRBV25-1 and TRBJ2-1; D gene ambiguous. Trimming removed 5 bases at V and 10 bases at J, with 15 bases between. Per germline, CDR1 MGHDK and CDR2 SYGVNS. CDR3 length: 13 residues. The CDR3 loop is CASSRDTRSEQFF. CDR3 DNA sequence: TGTGCCAGCAGTAGAGACACGCGAAGCGAGCAGTTCTTC. Full variable domain (outside the CDR3, taken from reference TRBV25-1 and TRBJ2-1): EADIYQTPRYLVIGTGKKITLECSQTMGHDKMYWYQQDPGMELHLIHYSYGVNSTEKGDLSSESTVSRIRTEHFPLTLESARPSHTSQYLCASSRDTRSEQFFGPGTRLTVL.

The rearrangement links TRBV5-1 to TRBJ2-1, with D perhaps matching TRBD2 (7 bases). Trimming removed 4 bases from V and 5 bases from J, with 22 bases in between. Germline V gives CDR1 SGHRS, CDR2 YFSETQ. CDR3 length: 17 amino acids. The CDR3 sequence is CASSEAGGPWGNNEQFF. The CDR3 DNA is TGCGCCAGCAGCGAAGCCGGGGGGCCCTGGGGAAACAATGAGCAGTTCTTC.

This clone was observed a few times. The CDR3 reads CASRRTGTNYGYTF. The CDR3, as DNA: TGTGCCAGCCGGAGGACAGGAACAAACTATGGCTACACCTTC. The chain couples TRBV14 to TRBJ1-2, with 7 bases identical to TRBD1. V trimming: 8 bases; J trimming: 2 bases; junction bases outside the gene matches: 8. The CDR3 runs 14 residues. Germline CDR1 SGHDN, CDR2 FVKESK.

The rearrangement uses TRBV5-6 and TRBJ2-5; D is possibly TRBD2 (7 bases). Trimming shortened V by 4 bases and J by 2 bases, and 18 bases separated the two germline ends. The CDR3 runs to 16 residues. Germline CDR1 is SGHDT and CDR2 is YYEEEE. CDR3 residues: CASSRVGGGRQETQYF. In nucleotides, the CDR3 is TGTGCCAGCAGCCGGGTGGGGGGGGGCCGGCAAGAGACCCAGTACTTC.

The CDR3 region is CASSLLKNQQYF. The CDR3 DNA reads as TGTGCCAGCAGCTTACTAAAGAATCAGCAGTACTTC. V gene TRBV11-2 combines with J gene TRBJ2-7; D ambiguous. The germline V gene encodes CDR1 SGHAT and CDR2 FQNNGV. V was cut by 2 bases and J by 8 bases, with 10 bases left in between. The CDR3 totals 12 residues.

The chain has TRBV5-1 and TRBJ2-5, with a possible D match to TRBD1 (5 bases). Germline loops: CDR1 SGHRS, CDR2 YFSETQ. The CDR3 contains 15 residues. Trimming shortened V by 8 bases and J by 0 bases, and 17 bases separated the two germline ends. CDR3 in amino acids: CASNEAGFDQETQYF. The CDR3 nucleotides are TGCGCCAGTAACGAAGCAGGGTTTGACCAAGAGACCCAGTACTTC. Variable domain in full (rest from reference TRBV5-1 and TRBJ2-5): KAGVTQTPRYLIKTRGQQVTLSCSPISGHRSVSWYQQTPGQGLQFLFEYFSETQRNKGNFPGRFSGRQFSNSRSEMNVSTLELGDSALYLCASNEAGFDQETQYFGPGTRLLVL.

This clone occurred a few times. J is TRBJ2-1 and V is TRBV9; 14 nucleotides line up with TRBD2. V gave up 5 bases and J gave up 2 bases; unmatched junction bases: 3. The CDR3 length is 16 residues. CDR1 and CDR2 from the germline V gene are SGDLS and YYNGEE. The CDR3 DNA follows: TGTGCCAGCAGGCCGGGACTAGCGGGGGCCTACAATGAGCAGTTCTTC. Translated: CASRPGLAGAYNEQFF.

This chain joins TRBV5-1 and TRBJ2-5; D perhaps matches TRBD2 (6 bases). The V end was cut by 4 bases, the J end by 5 bases, with 15 bases between. CDR3 length: 14 amino acids. The V gene's germline CDR1 is SGHRS and CDR2 YFSETQ. CDR3 amino acids: CASSPGTLGETQYF. The CDR3 bases are TGCGCCAGCAGCCCCGGGACTCTTGGGGAGACCCAGTACTTC.

The chain recombines TRBV5-4 with TRBJ2-5, with 9 bases lining up with TRBD1. The CDR3 is 15 residues long. Germline loops: CDR1 SGHNT, CDR2 YYREEE (reference sequence). V shed 2 bases, J shed 7 bases, and the junction held 9 bases outside the gene matches. The CDR3 sequence is CASSFTGTGFGTQYF. DNA for the CDR3: TGTGCCAGCAGCTTTACCGGGACAGGGTTCGGGACCCAGTACTTC.

V is TRBV19 and J is TRBJ2-2; 9 bases align to TRBD2. From germline, CDR1 is LNHDA and CDR2 SQIVND (reference sequence). The CDR3 has 13 residues. After removal of 6 bases from V and 4 bases from J, the junction contained 0 bases not matched to a gene. This CDR3 reads CASRLAGTGELFF. The CDR3 region has the DNA TGTGCCAGTAGACTAGCGGGCACCGGGGAGCTGTTTTTT.

The chain carries TRBV27 and TRBJ2-1, with a possible D match to TRBD2 (5 bases). V lost 8 bases and J 0 bases, leaving 17 bases between the germline ends. The V gene's germline CDR1 is MNHEY and CDR2 SMNVEV (reference sequence). The CDR3 runs to 16 residues. The CDR3 DNA sequence: TGTGCCAGCTTCTCTACGCCGGGGAGCTCCTACAATGAGCAGTTCTTC. Protein sequence: CASFSTPGSSYNEQFF.

The CDR3 bases are TGCGCCAGCAGCTGGGGACAGGGAATGTGGGGCTACACCTTC. As protein: CASSWGQGMWGYTF. V and J are TRBV5-1 and TRBJ1-2, with 9 nucleotides matching TRBD1. Trimming took 3 bases from V and 8 from J; bases not matched to a gene: 8. The CDR3 totals 14 residues. Germline-derived CDR1 and CDR2 are SGHRS and YFSETQ.

For this clone: Other DNA sequences in the same sample also yield this CDR3. The V gene is TRBV4-1, the J gene TRBJ2-7, with TRBD2 matching 8 bases. The CDR3 is 16 residues long. Unmatched junction bases numbered 10, after V lost 3 bases and J lost 3 bases. Germline loops: CDR1 MGHRA, CDR2 YSYEKL. CDR3 sequence reads: CASSQDLLAGRYEQYF. The CDR3 nucleotides read TGCGCCAGCAGCCAGGATCTGCTAGCGGGCCGCTACGAGCAGTACTTC.

The chain is built from TRBV6-5 and TRBJ2-1; 10 bases are shared with TRBD2. Losses at the gene ends were 6 bases for V and 7 bases for J; bases not matched to a gene: 9. Looked up from germline, CDR1 is MNHEY and CDR2 is SVGAGI. CDR3 length: 15 residues. In nucleotides, the CDR3 is TGTGCCAGCAGCCCCAGCGGGGGGGGTTGGAATGAGCAGTTCTTC. Translation: CASSPSGGGWNEQFF.